These 12 T cell receptor beta chains were sequenced from one sample in a study of OX40 agonist ivuxolimab in advanced cancers. Assay used: immunoSEQ multiplex PCR; TCRdb lists only in-frame clones, some missing. The table includes tens of thousands of clones, 91% detected once. The starting material was CD4+ or CD8+ T cells sorted from blood, obtained in a trial of the OX40 agonist ivuxolimab. These receptors were collected from an adult with an advanced solid tumor such as melanoma, head and neck, liver or kidney cancer.

The gene calls are TRBV5-6 and TRBJ1-5; D possibly corresponds to TRBD1 (5 bases). Deletions cut 4 bases from V and 4 bases from J, with 18 bases between. The germline CDR1 and CDR2 sequences are SGHDT and YYEEEE. The CDR3 length is 16 residues. In nucleotides, the CDR3 is TGTGCCAGCAGCACCTGGGGCATCACGTTTAATCAGCCCCAGCATTTT. Amino acids: CASSTWGITFNQPQHF.

The V and J genes are TRBV4-3 and TRBJ2-3; 7 bases are shared with TRBD2. CDR3 length: 15 amino acids. V lost 1 base, J lost 1 base, and 2 bases stayed unmatched. The germline CDR1 and CDR2 sequences are LGHNA and YSLEER. DNA for the CDR3: TGCGCCAGCAGCCAAGGCCTAGCGGGCACAGATACGCAGTATTTT. Translating gives CASSQGLAGTDTQYF.

The chain couples TRBV6-6 to TRBJ2-4; D is unclear. CDR3 size: 15 residues. The V gene's germline CDR1 is MNHNY and CDR2 SVGAGI (reference sequence). The V end was cut by 4 bases, the J end by 5 bases, with 15 bases between. The CDR3 loop is CASSSPKGSENIQYF. The CDR3 nucleotides read TGTGCCAGCAGTTCCCCTAAGGGCTCCGAAAACATTCAGTACTTC.

The chain couples TRBV10-1 to TRBJ1-4, with D hard to call. V lost 0 bases, J lost 4 bases, and 9 bases lay in between. There are 15 residues in the CDR3. The germline V gene encodes CDR1 WNHNN and CDR2 SYGVQD (reference sequence). The CDR3: CASSESSGSNEKLFF. In nucleotides, the CDR3 is TGCGCCAGCAGTGAGTCGTCGGGGAGTAATGAAAAACTGTTTTTT.

The chain couples TRBV28 to TRBJ2-4; 8 nucleotides agree with TRBD2. The CDR3 extends over 18 amino acids. CDR1 is MDHEN and CDR2 is SYDVKM in the germline V gene. Germline trimming cut 5 bases from V and 0 bases from J; bases unmatched to any gene: 12. The CDR3 is CASSLPGGEAAAKNIQYF. CDR3 nucleotides: TGTGCCAGCAGTCTCCCGGGGGGGGAGGCGGCAGCCAAAAACATTCAGTACTTC.

There are a few counts of this clone. The rearrangement links TRBV30 to TRBJ2-7; 13 bases align to TRBD2. There are 15 residues in the CDR3. V lost 4 bases and J lost 6; bases outside the gene matches: 9. The germline CDR1 and CDR2 sequences are GTSNPN and SVGIG (reference sequence). For the CDR3, the DNA is TGTGCCTGGACGATGATGACTAGCGGGAGGCGCGAGCAGTACTTC. This sequence encodes CAWTMMTSGRREQYF.

The rearrangement uses TRBV19 and TRBJ1-1, with 7 bases aligning to TRBD1. V lost 2 bases and J lost 1; bases outside the gene matches: 7. Germline CDR1 reads LNHDA; CDR2 reads SQIVND (reference sequence). The CDR3 spans 16 residues. The DNA for the CDR3 is TGTGCCAGTAGTATACGGACAGGAGGAGGGAACACTGAAGCTTTCTTT. Translation: CASSIRTGGGNTEAFF.

The chain joins TRBV25-1 to TRBJ2-3; 9 bases align to TRBD1. Germline assignment: CDR1 MGHDK and CDR2 SYGVNS. V gave up 3 bases and J gave up 4 bases; unmatched junction bases: 8. The CDR3 is made up of 16 amino acids. CDR3 in amino acids: CASSDPGTGTPDTQYF. The CDR3 nucleotides read TGTGCCAGCAGTGATCCCGGGACAGGGACCCCAGATACGCAGTATTTT.

The CDR3 DNA follows: TGTGCCAGCAGCCCCGCCACAGATACGCAGTATTTT. It codes for CASSPATDTQYF. The V gene is TRBV6-6, the J gene TRBJ2-3, with D unclear. The V gene lost 6 bases and the J gene lost 2 bases, with 6 bases spanning the gap. CDR1 MNHNY and CDR2 SVGAGI come from the germline V gene (reference sequence). The CDR3 runs to 12 residues.

The chain recombines TRBV10-3 with TRBJ2-3; 7 bases line up with TRBD2. V was pared by 6 bases and J by 2 bases, with 8 bases of the junction left unmatched. The CDR3 has 15 amino acids. Germline-derived CDR1 and CDR2 are ENHRY and SYGVKD. CDR3 DNA: TGTGCCATCAGAGGGGCCAGCGGGGCCACAGATACGCAGTATTTT. This gives the protein CAIRGASGATDTQYF.

The chain carries TRBV18 and TRBJ1-3; 9 nucleotides align to TRBD1. Looked up from germline, CDR1 is KGHSH and CDR2 is LQKENI. CDR3 length equals 16 residues. The V and J ends lost 3 bases and 1 base, in that order; junction bases with no gene match: 4. CDR3 DNA: TGTGCCAGCTCACCCTTCGACAGGGGGTCTGGAAACACCATATATTTT. Its protein product is CASSPFDRGSGNTIYF. The full variable domain, with the rest looked up from reference TRBV18 and TRBJ1-3, is NAGVMQNPRHLVRRRGQEARLRCSPMKGHSHVYWYRQLPEEGLKFMVYLQKENIIDESGMPKERFSAEFPKEGPSILRIQQVVRGDSAAYFCASSPFDRGSGNTIYFGEGSWLTVV.

The rearrangement links TRBV18 to TRBJ1-2; 11 nucleotides match TRBD1. This CDR3 is 13 amino acids long. With V trimmed by 6 bases and J by 7 bases, 4 bases remained unmatched. Per the germline V gene, CDR1 is KGHSH and CDR2 is LQKENI. CDR3 amino acids: CASSPGTGGGYTF. The CDR3 DNA reads TGTGCCAGCTCTCCCGGGACAGGGGGTGGCTACACCTTC.